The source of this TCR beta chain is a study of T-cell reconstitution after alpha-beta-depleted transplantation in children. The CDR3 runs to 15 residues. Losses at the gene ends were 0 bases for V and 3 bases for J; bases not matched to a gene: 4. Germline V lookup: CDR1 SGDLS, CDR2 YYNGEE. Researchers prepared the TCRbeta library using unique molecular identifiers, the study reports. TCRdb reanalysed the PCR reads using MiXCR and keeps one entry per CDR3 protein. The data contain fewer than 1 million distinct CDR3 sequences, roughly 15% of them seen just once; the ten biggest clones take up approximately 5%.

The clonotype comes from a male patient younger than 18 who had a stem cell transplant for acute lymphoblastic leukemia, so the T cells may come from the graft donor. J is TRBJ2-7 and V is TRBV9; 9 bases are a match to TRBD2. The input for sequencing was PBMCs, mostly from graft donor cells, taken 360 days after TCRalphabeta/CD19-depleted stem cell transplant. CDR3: CASSVGGLALYEQYF. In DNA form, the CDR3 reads TGTGCCAGCAGCGTAGGGGGACTAGCACTCTACGAGCAGTACTTC.